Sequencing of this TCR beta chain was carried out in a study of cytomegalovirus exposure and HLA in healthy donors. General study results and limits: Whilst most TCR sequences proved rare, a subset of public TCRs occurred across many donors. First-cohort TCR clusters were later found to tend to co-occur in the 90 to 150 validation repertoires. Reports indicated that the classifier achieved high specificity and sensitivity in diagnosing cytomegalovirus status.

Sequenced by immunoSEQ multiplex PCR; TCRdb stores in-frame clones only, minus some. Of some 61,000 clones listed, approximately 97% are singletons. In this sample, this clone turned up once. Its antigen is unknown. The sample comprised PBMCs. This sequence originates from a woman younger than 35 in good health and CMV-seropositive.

The CDR3 nucleotides read TGTGCCAGTAGTACCCACAGGGTGGCGGACACTGAAGCTTTCTTT. Protein sequence: CASSTHRVADTEAFF. J is TRBJ1-1 and V is TRBV19, with a weak D call TRBD1 (6 bases). The CDR3 extends over 15 amino acids. Trimming took off 4 bases at V and 3 bases at J, with 15 bases between the two ends. CDR1 is LNHDA, CDR2 SQIVND, per germline (reference sequence).